A selection of T cell receptor beta chains follows, all from one sample in a study of CD8 T cells in Susac syndrome. TCRdb processed the immunoSEQ multiplex PCR reads anew with MiXCR; each CDR3 protein has one entry. The table lists about 400,000 distinct CDR3 sequences, about 85% of them singletons. Sequenced sample: CD8+ T cells from PBMCs. These receptors were taken from a human donor with multiple sclerosis. Both conserved end residues are part of each CDR3. Each record gives: V gene, J gene, D gene, clone size, CDR3 DNA, CDR3 protein. A D gene is named only where the DNA matches it firmly. Clone size is given for some rows only: seen once, a few or many times, or a class if the clone is expanded.

TRBV3-1	TRBJ1-1	-	-	TGTGCCAGCAGCCCCCGGTGGGCAGGGAGTTTGAACACTGAAGCTTTCTTT	CASSPRWAGSLNTEAFF
TRBV6-2/TRBV6-3	TRBJ2-2	-	-	TGTGCCAGCAGTTACCTATACACCACCGGGGAGCTGTTTTTT	CASSYLYTTGELFF
TRBV4-1	TRBJ2-7	TRBD2	-	TGCGCCAGCAGCCCAAGAACTAGCGGGAGTTACGAGCAGTACTTC	CASSPRTSGSYEQYF
TRBV7-2	TRBJ2-7	-	-	TGTGCCAGCAGCGAAGGGGGATTCTACGAGCAGTACTTC	CASSEGGFYEQYF
TRBV2	TRBJ2-7	-	once	TGTGCCAGCAGTGGCAGGACTGGGTCAGGCGAGCAGTACTTC	CASSGRTGSGEQYF
TRBV12-3/TRBV12-4	TRBJ1-5	TRBD1	-	TGTGCCAGCGGCCAGACAGGGAAAGGCAATCAGCCCCAGCATTTT	CASGQTGKGNQPQHF
TRBV5-1	TRBJ1-2	-	-	TGCGCCAGCAGCTTGGTTACCTACTATGGCTACACCTTC	CASSLVTYYGYTF
TRBV5-5	TRBJ2-5	-	-	TGTGCCAGCAGCTGGTGGGGGGACGCACAAGAGACCCAGTACTTC	CASSWWGDAQETQYF
TRBV7-9	TRBJ2-1	-	-	TGTGCCAGCAGCTTAACCCTACAGGGGACTCCCCCAAATGAGCAGTTCTTC	CASSLTLQGTPPNEQFF
TRBV29-1	TRBJ2-5	TRBD2	-	TGCAGCGTTGATATTAGCGGGGGACAAGAGACCCAGTACTTC	CSVDISGGQETQYF
TRBV6-5	TRBJ1-2	TRBD1	-	TGTGCCAGCAGCCGTGGACAGGGCCACTATGGCTACACCTTC	CASSRGQGHYGYTF
TRBV7-2	TRBJ2-5	TRBD2	-	TGTGCCAGCAGCTTAGTAGCGGGAGTATCAGAGACCCAGTACTTC	CASSLVAGVSETQYF
TRBV7-9	TRBJ2-2	-	-	TGTGCCAGCAGTCCCCCCGGAGGGGGCTCGGCCGGGGAGCTGTTTTTT	CASSPPGGGSAGELFF
TRBV12-3/TRBV12-4	TRBJ2-1	-	-	TGTGCCAGCACCACAGACCCCGGGGGCAATGAGCAGTTCTTC	CASTTDPGGNEQFF
TRBV27	TRBJ1-1	TRBD1	-	TGTGCCAGCAGCTTACAGGGGCCCTGGGACACTGAAGCTTTCTTT	CASSLQGPWDTEAFF
TRBV20-1	TRBJ1-2	-	-	TGCAGTGCGAACCGAGAGGGGGGAGGCTATGGCTACACCTTC	CSANREGGGYGYTF
TRBV11-3	TRBJ2-3	TRBD2	-	TGTGCCAGCAGCTTGTATAGCGGGGACATAACAGATACGCAGTATTTT	CASSLYSGDITDTQYF
TRBV12-3/TRBV12-4	TRBJ2-2	-	-	TGTGCCAGCAGTTTAGGAGGGAGAAGGGAGGAGCTGTTTTTT	CASSLGGRREELFF
TRBV5-4	TRBJ2-1	-	-	TGTGCCAGCAGCCGGATCAATGAGCAGTTCTTC	CASSRINEQFF
TRBV4-1	TRBJ1-1	TRBD1	-	TGCGCCAGCAGCCAACAGACAGGGTTGAACACTGAAGCTTTCTTT	CASSQQTGLNTEAFF
TRBV27	TRBJ1-2	-	once	TGTGCCAGCAGACCCTGGGGGCCGAACTATGGCTACACCTTC	CASRPWGPNYGYTF
TRBV4-1	TRBJ2-1	TRBD1	-	TGCGCCAGCAGCTCGGGACAGGGAATGGATGAGCAGTTCTTC	CASSSGQGMDEQFF
TRBV30	TRBJ1-1	-	-	TGTGCCTGGATCTCGGGGTGGCCCACGGAAGCTTTCTTT	CAWISGWPTEAFF
TRBV27	TRBJ2-2	-	-	TGTGCCAGCAGCGGAGTACTCACCGGGGAGCTGTTTTTT	CASSGVLTGELFF
TRBV15	TRBJ1-5	-	-	TGTGCCACCAGCAGAGGGACAGATAGCAATCAGCCCCAGCATTTT	CATSRGTDSNQPQHF
TRBV4-1	TRBJ2-7	TRBD2	few	TGCGCCAGCAGCCAAAATGTGGCTCCGGGGGGCTACGAGCAGTACTTC	CASSQNVAPGGYEQYF
TRBV12-3/TRBV12-4	TRBJ2-5	-	-	TGTGCCAGCAGTCCCTGGGGTAGAAACCAAGAGACCCAGTACTTC	CASSPWGRNQETQYF
TRBV19	TRBJ2-5	TRBD1	-	TGTGCCAGTAACCACGGACAGGGCCGACAAGAGACCCAGTACTTC	CASNHGQGRQETQYF
TRBV30	TRBJ2-3	-	-	TGTGCCTGGAGTTGGGTAACGAGCACAGATACGCAGTATTTT	CAWSWVTSTDTQYF
TRBV20-1	TRBJ2-1	TRBD1	-	TGCAGTGCTGAGACGAGGGGGCGGGATGAGCAGTTCTTC	CSAETRGRDEQFF
TRBV10-1	TRBJ1-1	-	once	TGCGCCAGCAGTGATTTGGGATACACTGAAGCTTTCTTT	CASSDLGYTEAFF
TRBV30	TRBJ2-1	TRBD2	-	TGTGCCTGGACTCGGGACTACCGGTCCGGTGAGCAGTTCTTC	CAWTRDYRSGEQFF
TRBV7-2	TRBJ2-1	TRBD2	once	TGTGCCAGCAGCTTTACATCGGGAGGAAGCTACAATGAGCAGTTCTTC	CASSFTSGGSYNEQFF
TRBV10-1	TRBJ2-3	-	-	TGCGCCAGCACCATAGGGGCTTTCACAGATACGCAGTATTTT	CASTIGAFTDTQYF
TRBV4-1	TRBJ2-7	-	-	TGCGCCAGCAGCCACCTCTACTCGGACGGCTCCTACGAGCAGTACTTC	CASSHLYSDGSYEQYF
TRBV19	TRBJ2-2	-	-	TGTGCCAGTAGTATTTGGGGGAGAGGCACCGGGGAGCTGTTTTTT	CASSIWGRGTGELFF
TRBV27	TRBJ2-7	-	-	TGTGCCAGCAGTATTCAAAAGTCCTCCTACGAGCAGTACTTC	CASSIQKSSYEQYF